The following is a T cell receptor beta chain sequence with its context. No antigen is known for it. Base qualities were left out, and no much larger clone turns up one base away. This entry comes from a study of blood T cell repertoires in COVID-19 (dated by TCRdb to 2018 to 2020). A note on the overall study: Collaborator samples came from the United States, Italy and Spain and covered acute and convalescent phases of COVID-19. The prospective study material was composed of cDNA or gDNA derived from T cells, B-cell-depleted T cells, or PBMCs. Where HLA class I and class II types were available, the types were taken from metadata supplied by the sample provider, not from assay-based typing. The dataset comprised deeply sampled blood TCRbeta repertoires from subjects exposed to, actively infected with, or recovered from COVID-19. The repertoires were released in a freely available public database intended as a resource for research on the immune response to SARS-CoV-2. A de-identified subject ID, COVID-19 status, age in years and sex were almost always included in the sample metadata. Samples were obtained from the ongoing ImmuneRACE study (first 160 participants) and from 1,254 subjects provided by 6 global collaborators.

The research as a whole found: The quantity of clinical and demographic metadata differed by source and by participant and was supplied without curation.

TCRbeta CDR3 regions were amplified from genomic DNA by means of the immunoSEQ Assay, a bias-controlled multiplex PCR. The authors' analysis ran thus. Within the assay, amplification of reference gene primers was used to estimate how many nucleated cells each sample contained. To quantify the absolute abundance of each unique TCRbeta CDR3 rearrangement, sequence reads were collapsed and filtered. Productive Simpson clonality was computed per sample as the square root of Simpson's diversity index over productive rearrangements. This is the immuneACCESS table as TCRdb keeps it, with only in-frame sequences that have V and J called. A part of the clones is gone; compared with another copy, unresolved V genes explain less than half, and the rest is unexplained. That table gives V, J and clone size, and the DNA gave D and trimming. The sample table holds 200,000 to 300,000 clones, of which roughly 80% were seen once. The biggest ten clones account for 6% to 7% of the sample.

The collaborating institutions used their own protocols to collect whole blood in K2EDTA tubes. For TCRbeta analysis, collaborators shipped samples as frozen whole blood, isolated PBMCs, or DNA extracted from either of those sample types. A distance of 5 bases separates the germline ends of V and J, which lose 1 base and 4 bases respectively. The CDR3 numbers 12 residues from cysteine through phenylalanine. CDR3 DNA only is kept here, 36 bases in frame from base 1. The CDR1 and CDR2 encoded by the germline V gene are SGHNT and YENEEA. The sequenced sample consisted of peripheral blood. This receptor was obtained from a woman aged 55-69 years with active or convalescent COVID-19. The chain links TRBV11-3 with TRBJ2-7; the D segment cannot be called with confidence. Here is the DNA: TGTGCCAGCAGCTTAGGTACATACGAGCAGTACTTC. Its translation is CASSLGTYEQYF.